A single sample gave rise to the 5 T cell receptor beta chains below, sequenced in a study of read filtering for tumor transcriptome and immune sequencing. The library was built from roughly 400 ng RNA with molecular barcoded adaptors for alpha/delta and beta/gamma chains. TCRdb itself ran the reads through MiXCR, one entry per CDR3 protein. The sample has approximately 59,000 distinct CDR3 sequences, 10% to 15% seen once; the top ten hold 16%. The sequencing input was a population of CD138-negative cells sorted from bone marrow. These receptors were taken from a donor aged 40 or older with multiple myeloma.

Many counts were recorded for this clonotype. The rearrangement uses TRBV20-1 and TRBJ1-5; 7 bases are shared with TRBD1. This CDR3 is 12 amino acids long. Germline V gives CDR1 DFQATT, CDR2 SNEGSKA (reference sequence). J was trimmed by 8 bases and V by 6 bases; bases with no gene match: 7. CDR3 DNA: TGCAGTGCCACTACAGGGGTGGAGCCCCAGCATTTT. Translation: CSATTGVEPQHF.

The table lists this clonotype with many counts. The chain recombines TRBV5-1 with TRBJ2-2, with D tentatively TRBD1 (6 bases). Germline CDR1 SGHRS, CDR2 YFSETQ. V was pared by 4 bases and J by 8 bases, with 15 bases between. CDR3 length: 14 amino acids. The CDR3 nucleotides are TGCGCCAGCAGCCAAGGACAGCCTAGTGGGGAGCTGTTTTTT. It yields the protein CASSQGQPSGELFF.

To note about this clonotype: One end of the junction does not line up with germline, which may come from a read error. The genes are TRBV18 and TRBJ1-5, with 9 bases that match TRBD1. Germline assignment: CDR1 KGHSH and CDR2 LQKENI. The CDR3 is made up of 15 amino acids. CDR3 region: CASPPRDRDYQPQHF. The CDR3 DNA follows: TGTGCCAGCCCACCACGGGACAGGGACTATCAGCCCCAGCATTTT.

This clonotype was seen more than once but under ten times. This likely comes from a read error, as the CDR3 has no conserved phenylalanine or tryptophan at its end. The chain employs TRBV12-3 or TRBV12-4 and TRBJ1-5; 7 nucleotides line up with TRBD1. The CDR3 has 14 amino acids. CDR3 nucleotides: TGTGCTAGCAGTTCTCCAGGGGGGAATCAGCCCCAGCATTCA. It specifies CASSSPGGNQPQHS.

This clonotype was detected ten times or more. The chain couples TRBV6-1 to TRBJ1-5; perhaps TRBD1 as D (5 bases). Germline V gene data show CDR1 as MNHNS and CDR2 as SASEGT. V lost 3 bases and J lost 7, with 16 bases in between. The CDR3 spans 15 residues. For the CDR3, the DNA is TGTGCCAGCAGTGACAAAAGGTTCCAGGGCCAGCCCCAGCATTTT. As protein: CASSDKRFQGQPQHF.